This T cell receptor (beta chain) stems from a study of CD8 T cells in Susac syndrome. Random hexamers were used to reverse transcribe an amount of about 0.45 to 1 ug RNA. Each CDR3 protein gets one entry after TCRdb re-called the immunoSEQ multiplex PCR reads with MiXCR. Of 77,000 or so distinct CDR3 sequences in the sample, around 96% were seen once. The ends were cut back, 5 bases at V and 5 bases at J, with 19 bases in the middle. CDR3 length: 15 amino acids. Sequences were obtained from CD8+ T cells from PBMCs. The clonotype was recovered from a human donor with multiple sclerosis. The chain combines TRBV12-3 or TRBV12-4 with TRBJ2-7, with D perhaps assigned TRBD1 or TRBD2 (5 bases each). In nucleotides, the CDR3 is TGTGCCAGCAGTCCCGCCGGCAGGGCGGGCCACGAGCAGTACTTC. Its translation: CASSPAGRAGHEQYF.